This T cell receptor beta chain was sequenced during a study of T cell clonotyping in hematopoietic cell transplantation. Overall study results and limits: After transplant, recipient diversity fell while pathologically expanded clonotypes grew through day 180.

The method was immunoSEQ multiplex PCR; TCRdb's version includes in-frame clones alone and lacks a portion of them. This table has fewer than 9,000 clones, around 87% appearing once. After removal of 6 bases from V and 2 bases from J, the junction contained 3 bases not matched to a gene. This CDR3 is 14 amino acids long. Germline CDR1 WSHSY, CDR2 SAAADI. Blood collection times were about day -28 and days 30, 100, 180 posttransplant. For this clone: What it binds is not known.

This specimen consisted of PBMCs, obtained 100 days after allogeneic stem cell transplant. This clonotype was obtained from a male patient between 45 and 60 years old who had an allogeneic stem cell transplant from a related donor, so the T cells may come from the graft donor. Some clones in this sample may be carry-over from other donors' samples. The chain carries TRBV10-2 and TRBJ1-5, with 8 bases lining up with TRBD1. CDR3 sequence (DNA): TGCGCCAGCAGGGAGACAGGGGGCAATCAGCCCCAGCATTTT. This encodes CASRETGGNQPQHF.